This TCR beta chain comes out of a study of T cell repertoires in cytomegalovirus infection. Overall study context: Both CMV infection and a matching HLA type were indicated by public TCR beta signatures. Study-level points and caveats: The ex vivo response showed dominance by HLA-C-restricted CMV-specific TCR beta clonotypes.

This clonotype was observed a handful of times. What it recognizes is unknown. Unmatched junction bases numbered 6, after V lost 3 bases and J lost 3 bases. The CDR3 spans 14 residues. The germline V gene has CDR1 DFQATT and CDR2 SNEGSKA (reference sequence). TCRdb reprocessed the reads via MiXCR and lists one record per CDR3 protein. The sample records 80,000 to 130,000 distinct CDR3 sequences, 20% to 25% being singletons. This sequence joins TRBV20-1 and TRBJ2-3, with TRBD2 matching 7 bases. The receptor was derived from a human donor in good health (CMV status not recorded). Some clones in this sample may be carry-over from other donors' samples. Sequenced input: CD8+ T cells from PBMCs. Here the CDR3 reads CSASLAALTDTQYF. CDR3 nucleotide sequence: TGCAGTGCTAGTCTAGCGGCCCTTACAGATACGCAGTATTTT.